A selection of T cell receptor beta chains follows, all from one sample in a study of CD8 T cells in ankylosing spondylitis. In TCRdb, the 5' RACE reads were re-called with MiXCR into one record per CDR3 protein. The table lists some 220,000 distinct CDR3 sequences, 5.5% to 7.5% of them singletons. Sequences were obtained from blood, either unsorted or a sorted T cell fraction (not recorded which). The receptors stem from a male donor with ankylosing spondylitis. Both conserved end residues are part of each CDR3. A D gene is named only where the DNA matches it firmly. Expanded clones are given a class, and other clones once, few, many or no size at all.

DNA | CDR3 | V | D | size | J
TGCAGTGCTAGAGGCCGGGGGGTGGTATGGAATTCACCCCTCCACTTT | CSARGRGVVWNSPLHF | TRBV20-1 | NA | many | TRBJ1-6
TGTGCCAGCAGCCAAGAGCAGCGGGCGTACAATGAGCAGTTCTTC | CASSQEQRAYNEQFF | TRBV3-1 | NA | many | TRBJ2-1
TGTGCCACCAGCTTTACGACAGGGGATGGGACCGGGGAGCTGTTTTTT | CATSFTTGDGTGELFF | TRBV15 | TRBD1 | many | TRBJ2-2
TGTGCCAGCAGCCAAGATCCCGGGGCGGGGCCCTTTGACGAGCAGTACTTC | CASSQDPGAGPFDEQYF | TRBV4-2 | NA | many | TRBJ2-7
TGTGCCACCTTTCCTGGCAGGGGCTACGAGCAGTACTTC | CATFPGRGYEQYF | TRBV28 | NA | many | TRBJ2-7
TGCGCCAGCAGCTTAGACTTAGCGGGAGGGCCTAAATTAGATGAGCAGTTCTTC | CASSLDLAGGPKLDEQFF | TRBV5-1 | TRBD2 | NA | TRBJ2-1
TGTGCCATCAGTCTACAGGGTGAGGGGCCTTATGGCTACACCTTC | CAISLQGEGPYGYTF | TRBV10-3 | NA | few | TRBJ1-2
TGCGCCAGCAGCTTTGAGGGTCGAAGATCTAATGAAAAACTGTTTTTT | CASSFEGRRSNEKLFF | TRBV5-1 | NA | few | TRBJ1-4
TGCAGTGCTAGCGATTCGGGACAGGGGCCGACTGAAGCTTTCTTT | CSASDSGQGPTEAFF | TRBV20-1 | TRBD1 | many | TRBJ1-1
TGTGCCAGCAGCCTAACAGGGGGCGCGACTGAAGCTTTCTTT | CASSLTGGATEAFF | TRBV7-9 | TRBD1 | many | TRBJ1-1
TGTGCCACCAGCAGTGGACCCCCTGGAAACACCATATATTTT | CATSSGPPGNTIYF | TRBV15 | NA | many | TRBJ1-3
TGTGCCAGCAGCTTGGACGGATCAACTAATGAAAAACTGTTTTTT | CASSLDGSTNEKLFF | TRBV5-5 | NA | few | TRBJ1-4
TGTGCCAGCAGCTTGGGCAGGGCCGAGCAGTTCTTC | CASSLGRAEQFF | TRBV5-6 | NA | many | TRBJ2-1
TGCGCCAGCACTTCGGAGGGGTACGAGCAGTACTTC | CASTSEGYEQYF | TRBV5-1 | NA | many | TRBJ2-7
TGTGCCAGCAGCTTACGGCCAGATACGCAGTATTTT | CASSLRPDTQYF | TRBV11-2 | NA | many | TRBJ2-3
TGCAGTACCCGGGGGGCGGAATCAGCTAATGAAAAACTGTTTTTT | CSTRGAESANEKLFF | TRBV20-1 | NA | few | TRBJ1-4
TGTGCCAGCAGCCAAGATCGGACTAGCGGAAACACCGGGGAGCTGTTTTTT | CASSQDRTSGNTGELFF | TRBV4-2 | TRBD2 | NA | TRBJ2-2
TGTGCCAGCAGTTACGTACGACAGAACACTGAAGCTTTCTTT | CASSYVRQNTEAFF | TRBV6-5 | NA | many | TRBJ1-1
TGTGCCACCACTATCGGACAGGGGCCTTCACCCCTCCACTTT | CATTIGQGPSPLHF | TRBV19 | TRBD1 | few | TRBJ1-6
TGTGCCAGCAGATCTCCGCGCATGAACACTGAAGCTTTCTTT | CASRSPRMNTEAFF | TRBV4-2 | NA | many | TRBJ1-1
TGTGCCAGCAGCCAATCTCGGGGGCTCGTTAACGGGGAGCAGTTCTTC | CASSQSRGLVNGEQFF | TRBV14 | NA | many | TRBJ2-1
TGCGCCAGCAGCCCGGACAGGGGGCTTGGAAACACCATATATTTT | CASSPDRGLGNTIYF | TRBV5-1 | TRBD1 | few | TRBJ1-3
TGCAGTGCTAGAATACTAGCGGCCACCTACGAGCAGTACTTC | CSARILAATYEQYF | TRBV20-1 | TRBD2 | few | TRBJ2-7
TGTGCCAGCAGTTCCGGGGGGGATCAGTACTTC | CASSSGGDQYF | TRBV6-5 | TRBD2 | few | TRBJ2-4
TGCGCCAGCAGCCAAGATAGCAGGGGAAGTAATTCACCCCTCCACTTT | CASSQDSRGSNSPLHF | TRBV4-3 | NA | few | TRBJ1-6
TGCAGTGCCCACCCTCAGGCATCTGGGACTGAAGCTTTCTTT | CSAHPQASGTEAFF | TRBV20-1 | NA | few | TRBJ1-1
TGTGCCAGCAGTTACTCCGCGGGAATGGTCTACAATGAGCAGTTCTTC | CASSYSAGMVYNEQFF | TRBV6-5 | NA | few | TRBJ2-1
TGTGCCAGCAGTTTTGTAGGGGGCCATGAAAAACTGTTTTTT | CASSFVGGHEKLFF | TRBV27 | TRBD1 | many | TRBJ1-4
TGCGCCAGCAGCCAAGAGATAGCGGGAGCGCACAATGAGCAGTTCTTC | CASSQEIAGAHNEQFF | TRBV4-3 | TRBD2 | few | TRBJ2-1
TGTGCCAGCAGCCTGGACAGGGCGAACGAGCAGTACTTC | CASSLDRANEQYF | TRBV7-9 | TRBD1 | many | TRBJ2-7
TGTGCCAGCAGCCCCATGGGATTTGGGTCCAATGAGCAGTTCTTC | CASSPMGFGSNEQFF | TRBV7-9 | NA | NA | TRBJ2-1
TGTGCCAGCAGCTTATCCGGACTTGAGCAGTTCTTC | CASSLSGLEQFF | TRBV7-9 | NA | many | TRBJ2-1
TGCAGTGCAGCGGGAGCCCGAGAGATAGGCTACAATGAGCAGTTCTTC | CSAAGAREIGYNEQFF | TRBV20-1 | TRBD2 | many | TRBJ2-1
TGCGCCAGCAGTGACGAGTACACTGAAGCTTTCTTT | CASSDEYTEAFF | TRBV10-2 | NA | NA | TRBJ1-1
TGTGCCAGCAGCTGGGCGATAGAGGCAGCAAACACCGGGGAGCTGTTTTTT | CASSWAIEAANTGELFF | TRBV7-9 | NA | many | TRBJ2-2
TGTGCCAGCTCACCACGGGGACAGGCCTACTACGAGCAGTACTTC | CASSPRGQAYYEQYF | TRBV18 | TRBD1 | NA | TRBJ2-7
TGTGCCAGCAGCGGATACAGGGACGCGAACTATGGCTACACCTTC | CASSGYRDANYGYTF | TRBV9 | NA | many | TRBJ1-2
TGCGCCAGCAGCTTAACTTGGGACTCTACTCTCGGCTACACCTTC | CASSLTWDSTLGYTF | TRBV5-1 | NA | many | TRBJ1-2
TGTGCCAGCAGTTTACCGGCTAGCGGGAGCACCGGGGAGCTGTTTTTT | CASSLPASGSTGELFF | TRBV28 | TRBD2 | many | TRBJ2-2
TGTGCCAGCCAAATACAGGGCCATGGCTACACCTTC | CASQIQGHGYTF | TRBV27 | NA | many | TRBJ1-2
TGTGCCAGGAGCCCCGGGCAGCACTGCGGCTACACCTTC | CARSPGQHCGYTF | TRBV5-6 | NA | few | TRBJ1-2
TGTGCCAGCAGTGCGTTTTCCGGAAACACCATATATTTT | CASSAFSGNTIYF | TRBV27 | NA | many | TRBJ1-3
TGCAGTGCGAAGGGACTTCGGGCCTACAATGAGCAGTTCTTC | CSAKGLRAYNEQFF | TRBV20-1 | NA | many | TRBJ2-1
TGTGCCAGCAGAACTCTCCGGGACAGCTTCTACGAGCAGTACTTC | CASRTLRDSFYEQYF | TRBV28 | TRBD1 | many | TRBJ2-7
TGCGCCAGCACCGCATGGACAGGGGTCAAAAATGAGCAGTTCTTC | CASTAWTGVKNEQFF | TRBV5-1 | TRBD1 | many | TRBJ2-1
TGTGCCAGCAAAGGTCGCCCAACTAGCGGGAGGGCCTACGAGCAGTACTTC | CASKGRPTSGRAYEQYF | TRBV25-1 | TRBD2 | many | TRBJ2-7
TGTGCCAGCAGCTTGGCTGTGACAGGGGGTACAGATACGCAGTATTTT | CASSLAVTGGTDTQYF | TRBV5-6 | TRBD1 | many | TRBJ2-3
TGTGCCAGCAGCTTAGGTGGAAACACCATATATTTT | CASSLGGNTIYF | TRBV7-9 | NA | many | TRBJ1-3
TGTGCCATCAGTGGACCCGACGGATCCTCCTACGAGCAGTACTTC | CAISGPDGSSYEQYF | TRBV10-3 | NA | many | TRBJ2-7
TGTGCTAGTGGTTTGGCCAGTAACACTGAAGCTTTCTTT | CASGLASNTEAFF | TRBV12-5 | NA | NA | TRBJ1-1